These T cell receptor beta chains were read from a single sample in a study of CD8 T cells in Susac syndrome. Via MiXCR, TCRdb re-called the immunoSEQ multiplex PCR reads, giving one row per CDR3 protein. The sample includes about 120,000 distinct CDR3 sequences, about nine tenths of them seen just once. The sample comprised CD8+ T cells from PBMCs. The receptors stem from a human donor in good health. Each CDR3 is given with its conserved first and last residue. A D gene is named only where the DNA matches it firmly. Clone size is given for some rows only: seen once, a few or many times, or a class if the clone is expanded.

d_call	clone_size	v_call	j_call	cdr3_nt	cdr3_aa
-	-	TRBV7-2	TRBJ2-1	TGTGCCAGCAGCTTAAGGATCGGGGAGGGGGCCTACAATGAGCAGTTCTTC	CASSLRIGEGAYNEQFF
-	-	TRBV29-1	TRBJ2-1	TGCAGCGTTGGAGACGCTCGCGCATTCTTC	CSVGDARAFF
-	-	TRBV20-1	TRBJ2-2	TGCAGTGCGAGGACTGGAGCGAACACCGGGGAGCTGTTTTTT	CSARTGANTGELFF
-	-	TRBV7-8	TRBJ2-5	TGTGCCAGCACCCAGCCGGGACAAGAGACCCAGTACTTC	CASTQPGQETQYF
-	-	TRBV6-5	TRBJ1-6	TGTGCCAGCAGCGTAAAGACAGGTCCTTTGCCCCTCCACTTT	CASSVKTGPLPLHF
TRBD1	once	TRBV6-6	TRBJ1-1	TGTGCCAGCAGGCCCGCTAGACAGGGTTCTACTGAAGCTTTCTTT	CASRPARQGSTEAFF
TRBD2	-	TRBV29-1	TRBJ2-1	TGCAGCGTTGGGGCTAGCGGGAGGGCCAATGAGCAGTTCTTC	CSVGASGRANEQFF
TRBD1	-	TRBV9	TRBJ2-5	TGTGCCAGCAGCGACCCTAGGGGACAGGGGCGGGAAGAGACCCAGTACTTC	CASSDPRGQGREETQYF
TRBD2	-	TRBV6-7	TRBJ2-2	TGTGCCAGCAGTTTCGCTAATGGGCGACTAGCGGGAGCAGGCGGGGAGCTGTTTTTT	CASSFANGRLAGAGGELFF
TRBD1	-	TRBV20-1	TRBJ2-7	TGCAGTGCTCAGGACAGGGGACGGTACTTGAACGAGCAGTACTTC	CSAQDRGRYLNEQYF
TRBD2	-	TRBV6-5	TRBJ2-1	TGTGCCAGCAGTCCCGTGCGGGGGGGCAATGAGCAGTTCTTC	CASSPVRGGNEQFF
-	-	TRBV27	TRBJ1-1	TGTGCCAGCAACGAGGGTGGAGGAACATTGAACACTGAAGCTTTCTTT	CASNEGGGTLNTEAFF
TRBD2	-	TRBV25-1	TRBJ2-1	TGTGCCAGCAGTTTGCAAGCGGGAGTCTCCTACAATGAGCAGTTCTTC	CASSLQAGVSYNEQFF
-	few	TRBV6-2/TRBV6-3	TRBJ2-5	TGTGCCACCTTGGTACAGGGACCCCAAGAGACCCAGTACTTC	CATLVQGPQETQYF
-	-	TRBV27	TRBJ2-7	TGTGCCAGCAGCCGGCCCCCACAGGCCTCCCCCTACGAGCAGTACTTC	CASSRPPQASPYEQYF
-	-	TRBV29-1	TRBJ2-3	TGCAGCGTTGAAGTTGGAGCCGGGCCCCATACGCAGTATTTT	CSVEVGAGPHTQYF
-	-	TRBV3-1	TRBJ1-1	TGTGCCAGCAGCCAAGATGTGGGGGCTGAAGCTTTCTTT	CASSQDVGAEAFF
TRBD2	-	TRBV5-1	TRBJ2-5	TGCGCCAGCAGCGACGGGAGGACTAGCGGGAGGGAGACCCAGTACTTC	CASSDGRTSGRETQYF
-	-	TRBV7-3	TRBJ2-5	TGTGCCAGCAGCTTAACGATTTTGGGACCCGACCAAGAGACCCAGTACTTC	CASSLTILGPDQETQYF
-	-	TRBV20-1	TRBJ2-1	TGCAGTGCTAGGGGACTTAGCTCCTACAATGAGCAGTTCTTC	CSARGLSSYNEQFF
-	-	TRBV3-1	TRBJ1-2	TGTGCCAGCAGCCAGACCGTAGCTTCGGGCTACACCTTC	CASSQTVASGYTF
TRBD1	-	TRBV7-2	TRBJ1-4	TGTGCCAGCAGCCCTAACGGACAGGGAGGAGAAAAACTGTTTTTT	CASSPNGQGGEKLFF
-	-	TRBV7-2	TRBJ1-1	TGTGCCAGCAGCCCGAACAAGGGAAAAAAACCTGAAGCTTTCTTT	CASSPNKGKKPEAFF
-	-	TRBV30	TRBJ1-2	TGTGCCTGGAACAGGGAAACTGGCTACACCTTC	CAWNRETGYTF
-	-	TRBV4-3	TRBJ2-7	TGCGCCAGCAGCCAAGGAAATCAACGGGGGCTCTACTACGAGCAGTACTTC	CASSQGNQRGLYYEQYF
-	-	TRBV29-1	TRBJ2-7	TGCAGCGTCAACCCAGGGCAGTCCTACGAGCAGTACTTC	CSVNPGQSYEQYF
-	-	TRBV20-1	TRBJ1-1	TGCAGTGCCCGACCGGGCCTGGGAGCTTTCTTT	CSARPGLGAFF
TRBD1	-	TRBV7-9	TRBJ1-2	TGTGCCAGCAGCTACCGGGACAGGGGAGCCGGAGGGTATGGCTACACCTTC	CASSYRDRGAGGYGYTF
-	once	TRBV9	TRBJ2-6	TGTGCCAGCAGCGTAGCTTGGCGTCCAGGGGTGAGCTCTGGGGCCAACGTCCTGACTTTC	CASSVAWRPGVSSGANVLTF
TRBD2	-	TRBV9	TRBJ2-1	TGTGCCAGCACCGTGGGTGGGGGACTAGGCGATGAGCAGTTCTTC	CASTVGGGLGDEQFF
-	once	TRBV11-2	TRBJ2-7	TGTGCCAGCAGCTTAGTCATCGGGATGACAGCCTCCTACGAGCAGTACTTC	CASSLVIGMTASYEQYF
-	-	TRBV7-9	TRBJ2-7	TGTGCCAGCAGCCCTGCCGGGGGCGAGCAGTACTTC	CASSPAGGEQYF
-	-	TRBV5-1	TRBJ1-2	TGCGCCAGCAGGGTTGCGATTAACTATGGCTACACCTTC	CASRVAINYGYTF
-	-	TRBV29-1	TRBJ1-3	TGCAGCGTTGGTGGCTCTAGCTCTGGAAACACCATATATTTT	CSVGGSSSGNTIYF
TRBD2	-	TRBV5-1	TRBJ2-5	TGCGCCAGCGATTATGGCGGGAGGGCCGGCGAGACCCAGTACTTC	CASDYGGRAGETQYF
-	-	TRBV4-2	TRBJ2-1	TGTGCCAGCAGCCAAGATTCCTACAATGAGCAGTTCTTC	CASSQDSYNEQFF
-	-	TRBV18	TRBJ2-3	TGTGCCAGCTCACCGGACACGGCAGATACGCAGTATTTT	CASSPDTADTQYF
-	-	TRBV13	TRBJ1-1	TGTGCCAGCAGCTTATATCGCCGGTCGGGAAACACTGAAGCTTTCTTT	CASSLYRRSGNTEAFF
TRBD1	-	TRBV20-1	TRBJ1-4	TGCAGTGCTCCGCCGCACAGGGGCTCCAGACCTAATGAAAAACTGTTTTTT	CSAPPHRGSRPNEKLFF
TRBD2	-	TRBV9	TRBJ2-3	TGTGCCAGCAGCGTAGGGTGGTCGCGGGAGCGCACAGATACGCAGTATTTT	CASSVGWSRERTDTQYF
-	-	TRBV9	TRBJ1-1	TGTGCCAGCAGCGTAGTCGGCGGCAGCCGGGCTGAAGCTTTCTTT	CASSVVGGSRAEAFF
-	once	TRBV7-2	TRBJ2-7	TGTGCCAGCAGCTTAGAACAGGGATCCCCCTACGAGCAGTACTTC	CASSLEQGSPYEQYF
-	-	TRBV12-3/TRBV12-4	TRBJ1-4	TGTGCCAGCAGTCCCGGGGGGGCTAATGAAAAACTGTTTTTT	CASSPGGANEKLFF
-	-	TRBV13	TRBJ2-5	TGTGCCAGCAGCAGAGAGGGGGAGACCCAGTACTTC	CASSREGETQYF
-	-	TRBV7-2	TRBJ2-7	TGTGCTACAGGGCGCAGTCCTCCCTACGAGCAGTACTTC	CATGRSPPYEQYF
-	-	TRBV5-4	TRBJ2-7	TGTGCCAGCAGCCAAGAGATCCGGGACTCGACCTACGAGCAGTACTTC	CASSQEIRDSTYEQYF
-	-	TRBV3-1	TRBJ1-1	TGTGCCAGCAGCCAAGCAGGGGCCACTGAAGCTTTCTTT	CASSQAGATEAFF
TRBD2	once	TRBV7-9	TRBJ2-1	TGTGCCAGCAGGGGGCCCGGACTAGCGGGGAACAATGAGCAGTTCTTC	CASRGPGLAGNNEQFF
-	-	TRBV14	TRBJ1-1	TGTGCCAGCAGCCAAGCGTTACAGGGCACTGAAGCTTTCTTT	CASSQALQGTEAFF
TRBD2	-	TRBV20-1	TRBJ2-5	TGCAGTGCCCCTAGCGGGTCGGTCCAAGAGACCCAGTACTTC	CSAPSGSVQETQYF
-	-	TRBV9	TRBJ1-1	TGTGCCAGCAGCGTCCGGGGGGACCACACTGAAGCTTTCTTT	CASSVRGDHTEAFF
TRBD2	once	TRBV15	TRBJ2-1	TGTGCCACCAGCAGAGGCGGGAGTTTCGGCAATGAGCAGTTCTTC	CATSRGGSFGNEQFF
-	-	TRBV20-1	TRBJ2-1	TGCAGTGCTAGAGATATGCGGGTCCGTGAGCAGTTCTTC	CSARDMRVREQFF